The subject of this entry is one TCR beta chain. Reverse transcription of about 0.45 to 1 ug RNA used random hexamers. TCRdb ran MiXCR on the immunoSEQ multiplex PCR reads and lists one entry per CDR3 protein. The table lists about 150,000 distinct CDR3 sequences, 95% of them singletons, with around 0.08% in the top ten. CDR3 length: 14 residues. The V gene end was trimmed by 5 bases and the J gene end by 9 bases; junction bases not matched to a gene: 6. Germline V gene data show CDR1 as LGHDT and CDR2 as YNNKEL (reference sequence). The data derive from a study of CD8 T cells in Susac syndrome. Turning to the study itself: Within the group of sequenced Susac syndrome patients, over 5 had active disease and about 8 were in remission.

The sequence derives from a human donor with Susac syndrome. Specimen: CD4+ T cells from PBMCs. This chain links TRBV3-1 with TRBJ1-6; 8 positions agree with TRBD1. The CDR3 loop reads CASSVGQGSSPLHF. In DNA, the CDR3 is TGTGCCAGCAGCGTCGGACAGGGAAGTTCACCCCTCCACTTT.